Below are 18 T cell receptor beta chains sequenced from a single sample in a study of T cells in pancreatic ductal adenocarcinoma. Data came from immunoSEQ multiplex PCR; TCRdb stores just in-frame clones and leaves some out. This sample has around 100,000 clones, with roughly 96% found just once. The selected patients with pancreatic ductal adenocarcinoma had surgery but no neoadjuvant therapy. The sample consisted of PBMCs. The receptors originated from a human donor with pancreatic ductal adenocarcinoma.

This chain links TRBV6-1 with TRBJ2-1, with 12 nucleotides matching TRBD1. Germline V CDR1 and CDR2: MNHNS, SASEGT. The CDR3 covers 14 residues. V trimming: 6 bases; J trimming: 6 bases; junction bases outside the gene matches: 3. CDR3 DNA: TGTGCCAGCAGGGGACAGGGGGCGCCCAATGAGCAGTTCTTC. Translation: CASRGQGAPNEQFF.

Written as DNA, the CDR3 is TGCGCCAGCAGCTTGTCCCACGGGGACACCATATATTTT. It is translated as CASSLSHGDTIYF. V gene TRBV5-1 combines with J gene TRBJ1-3; D is unclear. CDR1 and CDR2 from the germline V gene are SGHRS and YFSETQ. CDR3 size: 13 residues. V lost 1 base and J 8 bases, leaving 10 bases between the germline ends.

This chain joins TRBV2 and TRBJ2-2; D is ambiguous. In germline, CDR1 is SNHLY, CDR2 FYNNEI. Trimming left V 8 bases short and J 5 bases short, with 12 bases between. This CDR3 spans 13 amino acids. The CDR3 DNA sequence: TGTGCCAGCTATTTGGGCCCAACCGGGGAGCTGTTTTTT. The encoded protein is CASYLGPTGELFF. Looking up the rest from reference TRBV2 and TRBJ2-2 gives the full variable domain: EPEVTQTPSHQVTQMGQEVILRCVPISNHLYFYWYRQILGQKVEFLVSFYNNEISEKSEIFDDQFSVERPDGSNFTLKIRSTKLEDSAMYFCASYLGPTGELFFGEGSRLTVL.

The rearrangement uses TRBV20-1 and TRBJ2-7; no definite D call. CDR3 length equals 11 residues. V was trimmed by 7 bases and J by 1 base, leaving 8 bases between them. The germline V gene has CDR1 DFQATT and CDR2 SNEGSKA (reference sequence). CDR3 nucleotide sequence: TGCAGTGTAGTGAGATCCTACGAGCAGTACTTC. Translated: CSVVRSYEQYF.

The rearrangement uses TRBV9 and TRBJ2-7; 11 bases map to TRBD2. The CDR3 has 15 amino acids. Per the germline V gene, CDR1 is SGDLS and CDR2 is YYNGEE. With V trimmed by 0 bases and J by 3 bases, 2 bases remained unmatched. The CDR3 sequence is CASSVGLAGRYEQYF. The CDR3 DNA reads as TGTGCCAGCAGCGTAGGACTAGCGGGGCGCTACGAGCAGTACTTC.

Only one count was recorded for this clone. The gene calls are TRBV27 and TRBJ2-7; 12 positions agree with TRBD2. This CDR3 contains 18 residues. Trimming cost V 5 bases and J 5 bases; bases outside gene matches: 16. The germline V gene has CDR1 MNHEY and CDR2 SMNVEV (reference sequence). CDR3 coding DNA: TGTGCCAGCAGTGCCAGAGGGCTAGCGGGAGGGCCGAGGAACGAGCAGTACTTC. It translates to CASSARGLAGGPRNEQYF.

The rearrangement joins TRBV27 to TRBJ2-7; 10 bases fit TRBD1. CDR1 is MNHEY and CDR2 is SMNVEV in the germline V gene (reference sequence). J lost 7 bases, V lost 3 bases, and 6 bases had no gene match. This CDR3 region has 14 residues. The CDR3 loop is CASSFGTGVGEQYF. The DNA of the CDR3 is TGTGCCAGCAGTTTTGGGACAGGGGTGGGGGAGCAGTACTTC.

This chain's CDR3 is CASSFQRDRLYEQYF. CDR3 sequence (DNA): TGTGCCAGCAGTTTCCAACGGGACAGGTTATACGAGCAGTACTTC. This rearrangement joins TRBV6-5 to TRBJ2-7; 8 nucleotides match TRBD1. CDR3 size: 15 residues. Germline lookup yields CDR1 MNHEY and CDR2 SVGAGI. V gave up 4 bases and J gave up 4 bases; unmatched junction bases: 9.

CDR3 protein: CASSPSTTTSTDTQYF. The CDR3 coding sequence is TGTGCCAGCAGCCCCTCGACCACGACTAGCACAGATACGCAGTATTTT. The J gene is TRBJ2-3, the V gene TRBV5-6; D remains unclear. CDR1 is SGHDT and CDR2 is YYEEEE in the germline V gene. Trimming stripped 4 bases from V and 0 bases from J, with 15 bases between. CDR3 length: 16 residues. Full variable domain (rest looked up from reference TRBV5-6 and TRBJ2-3): DAGVTQSPTHLIKTRGQQVTLRCSPKSGHDTVSWYQQALGQGPQFIFQYYEEEERQRGNFPDRFSGHQFPNYSSELNVNALLLGDSALYLCASSPSTTTSTDTQYFGPGTRLTVL.

The V gene is TRBV18, the J gene TRBJ2-7; 8 bases align to TRBD1. V lost 3 bases, J lost 1 base, and 2 bases stayed unmatched. Germline V lookup: CDR1 KGHSH, CDR2 LQKENI. The CDR3 has 14 residues. CDR3 residues: CASSPDRDSYEQYF. DNA of the CDR3: TGTGCCAGCTCACCGGACAGGGATTCCTACGAGCAGTACTTC. Combining the CDR3 with reference TRBV18 and TRBJ2-7 gives the whole variable domain NAGVMQNPRHLVRRRGQEARLRCSPMKGHSHVYWYRQLPEEGLKFMVYLQKENIIDESGMPKERFSAEFPKEGPSILRIQQVVRGDSAAYFCASSPDRDSYEQYFGPGTRLTVT.

This clone occurred a few times. The V call is TRBV27, the J call TRBJ2-3, with 8 bases lining up with TRBD2. The junction had 9 bases not matched to a gene; V was cut back by 5 bases and J by 2 bases. The CDR3 runs 16 residues. Germline V gene data show CDR1 as MNHEY and CDR2 as SMNVEV (reference sequence). Written as DNA, the CDR3 is TGTGCCAGCAGTCCTTGGACTAGCAGTGACACAGATACGCAGTATTTT. Its translation is CASSPWTSSDTDTQYF.

V gene TRBV18 combines with J gene TRBJ2-2; TRBD2 matches at 10 bases. Germline lookup yields CDR1 KGHSH and CDR2 LQKENI. The CDR3 length is 17 residues. The junction had 11 bases not matched to a gene; V was cut back by 3 bases and J by 7 bases. The CDR3 DNA follows: TGTGCCAGCTCACCTTATAGCGGGAGGTCGCTCGGCGGGGAGCTGTTTTTT. Protein product: CASSPYSGRSLGGELFF. Drawing the rest from reference TRBV18 and TRBJ2-2, the complete variable domain is NAGVMQNPRHLVRRRGQEARLRCSPMKGHSHVYWYRQLPEEGLKFMVYLQKENIIDESGMPKERFSAEFPKEGPSILRIQQVVRGDSAAYFCASSPYSGRSLGGELFFGEGSRLTVL.

For the CDR3, the DNA is TGCGCCAGCAGCTATTCAGGACAGGGCGAATTCGAGCAGTACTTC. This translates into CASSYSGQGEFEQYF. The V call is TRBV5-1, the J call TRBJ2-7; 8 bases are a match to TRBD1. The germline gives CDR1 SGHRS, CDR2 YFSETQ. Unmatched junction bases numbered 11, after V lost 3 bases and J lost 6 bases. This CDR3 has 15 amino acids. The full variable domain, its missing parts supplied by reference TRBV5-1 and TRBJ2-7, is KAGVTQTPRYLIKTRGQQVTLSCSPISGHRSVSWYQQTPGQGLQFLFEYFSETQRNKGNFPGRFSGRQFSNSRSEMNVSTLELGDSALYLCASSYSGQGEFEQYFGPGTRLTVT.

This clone was detected only a few times. This chain connects TRBV9 to TRBJ2-1; possible D gene TRBD1, 5 bases. Germline CDR1 is SGDLS and CDR2 is YYNGEE. CDR3 length: 12 amino acids. With 0 bases removed from V and 8 bases from J, the gap between germline ends came to 6 bases. DNA of the CDR3: TGTGCCAGCAGCGTAGAAGGGGATGAGCAGTTCTTC. Encoded protein: CASSVEGDEQFF.

This clone has only one observation. The chain is built from TRBV7-2 and TRBJ2-7; 9 nucleotides line up with TRBD2. Germline V gives CDR1 SGHTA, CDR2 FQGNSA. The CDR3 length is 14 residues. V lost 1 base and J lost 7; bases outside the gene matches: 5. The CDR3 sequence is CASSLVPAGGEQYF. The DNA for the CDR3 is TGTGCCAGCAGCTTAGTGCCAGCGGGAGGAGAGCAGTACTTC. Variable domain in full (rest from reference TRBV7-2 and TRBJ2-7): GAGVSQSPSNKVTEKGKDVELRCDPISGHTALYWYRQSLGQGLEFLIYFQGNSAPDKSGLPSDRFSAERTGGSVSTLTIQRTQQEDSAVYLCASSLVPAGGEQYFGPGTRLTVT.

V usage is TRBV5-8 and J usage is TRBJ2-1; 7 bases are shared with TRBD2. This CDR3 comprises 17 residues. Trimming took 4 bases from V and 4 from J; bases not matched to a gene: 14. Per the germline V gene, CDR1 is SGHTS and CDR2 is YDEGEE. This CDR3 is CASSLHTSAPFYNEQFF. The DNA for the CDR3 is TGTGCCAGCAGCCTCCACACTAGCGCCCCTTTTTACAATGAGCAGTTCTTC.

The CDR3: CAWTRQGTDTQYF. The CDR3, as DNA: TGTGCCTGGACAAGGCAGGGCACAGATACGCAGTATTTT. The chain couples TRBV30 to TRBJ2-3; D gene unclear. Germline V gives CDR1 GTSNPN, CDR2 SVGIG (reference sequence). V was trimmed by 4 bases and J by 1 base, leaving 9 bases between them. The length of the CDR3 is 13 residues.

This clone has just one count. The chain joins TRBV11-3 to TRBJ2-5, with 8 bases identical to TRBD1. The V gene's germline CDR1 is SGHNT and CDR2 YENEEA. The V and J ends lost 4 bases and 4 bases, in that order; junction bases with no gene match: 8. This CDR3 comprises 15 residues. This chain's CDR3 is CASSSRTGRRETQYF. CDR3 nucleotide sequence: TGTGCCAGCAGCTCCCGGACAGGGAGACGAGAGACCCAGTACTTC. The full variable domain, completed using reference TRBV11-3 and TRBJ2-5, is EAGVVQSPRYKIIEKKQPVAFWCNPISGHNTLYWYLQNLGQGPELLIRYENEEAVDDSQLPKDRFSAERLKGVDSTLKIQPAELGDSAVYLCASSSRTGRRETQYFGPGTRLLVL.